This T cell receptor (beta chain) is from a study of Ad26.COV2.S vaccination and SARS-CoV-2 variants. As for the study in general: Administration of Ad26.COV2.S was intramuscular, either once or twice 56 days apart.

Regarding treatment: approximately 18 received Ad26.COV2.S at low or high dose, single or two shots; 5 received placebo; per-sample allocation not given. It was on day 63 after the first vaccine or placebo injection that samples were taken. The germline V gene encodes CDR1 MNHEY and CDR2 SVGEGT. The CDR3 is made up of 14 amino acids. The V segment lost 4 bases and the J segment 5 bases; nucleotides outside the gene matches: 7. Profiled with immunoSEQ multiplex PCR; TCRdb holds only in-frame clones, not every one. The data hold roughly 250,000 clones, with about 83% observed a single time. This TCR derives from a person between 18 and 65 years old who received the Ad26.COV2.S COVID-19 vaccine or a placebo. The chain carries TRBV6-2 or TRBV6-3 and TRBJ2-5, with 7 positions matching TRBD1. The sequencing used peripheral blood, collected in a trial of Ad26.COV2.S vaccine versus placebo. CDR3 nucleotide sequence: TGTGCCAGCAGTTCTAGGACAGGATCCGAGACCCAGTACTTC. This sequence encodes CASSSRTGSETQYF.